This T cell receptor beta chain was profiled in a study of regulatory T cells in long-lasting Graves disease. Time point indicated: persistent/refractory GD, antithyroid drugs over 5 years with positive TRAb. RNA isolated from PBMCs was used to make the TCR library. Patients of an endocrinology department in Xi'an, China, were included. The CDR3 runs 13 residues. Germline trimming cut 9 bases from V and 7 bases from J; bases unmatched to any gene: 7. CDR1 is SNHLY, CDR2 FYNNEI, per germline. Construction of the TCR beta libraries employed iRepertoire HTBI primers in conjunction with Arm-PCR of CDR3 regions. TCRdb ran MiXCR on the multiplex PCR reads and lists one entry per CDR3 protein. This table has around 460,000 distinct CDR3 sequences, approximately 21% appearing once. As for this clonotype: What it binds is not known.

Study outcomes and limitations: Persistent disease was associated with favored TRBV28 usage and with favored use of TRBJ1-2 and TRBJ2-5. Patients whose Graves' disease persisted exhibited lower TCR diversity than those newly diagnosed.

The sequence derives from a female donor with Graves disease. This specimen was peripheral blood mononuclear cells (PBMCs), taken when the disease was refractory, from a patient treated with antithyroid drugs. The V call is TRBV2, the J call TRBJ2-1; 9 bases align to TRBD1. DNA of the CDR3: TGTGCCAGTACAGGGGGCGGAGGAAATGAGCAGTTCTTC. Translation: CASTGGGGNEQFF.